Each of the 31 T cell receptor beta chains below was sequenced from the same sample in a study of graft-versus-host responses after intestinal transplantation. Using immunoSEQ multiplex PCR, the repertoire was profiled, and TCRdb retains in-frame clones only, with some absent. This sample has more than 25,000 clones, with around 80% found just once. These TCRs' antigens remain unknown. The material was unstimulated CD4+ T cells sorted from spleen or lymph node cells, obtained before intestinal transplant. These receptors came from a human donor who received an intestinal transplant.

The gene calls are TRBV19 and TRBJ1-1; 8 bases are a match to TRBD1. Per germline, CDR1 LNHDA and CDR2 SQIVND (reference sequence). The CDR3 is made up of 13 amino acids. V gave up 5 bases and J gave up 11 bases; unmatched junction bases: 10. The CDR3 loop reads CASSWTGRVEAFF. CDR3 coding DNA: TGTGCCAGTAGTTGGACAGGGCGGGTAGAGGCTTTCTTT.

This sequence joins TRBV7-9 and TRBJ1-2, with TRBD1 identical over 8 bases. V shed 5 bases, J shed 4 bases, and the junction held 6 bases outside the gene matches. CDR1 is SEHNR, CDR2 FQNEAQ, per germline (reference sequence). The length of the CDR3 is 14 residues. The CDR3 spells CASSQTGGLYGYTF. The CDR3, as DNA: TGTGCCAGCAGCCAAACAGGGGGTCTCTATGGCTACACCTTC.

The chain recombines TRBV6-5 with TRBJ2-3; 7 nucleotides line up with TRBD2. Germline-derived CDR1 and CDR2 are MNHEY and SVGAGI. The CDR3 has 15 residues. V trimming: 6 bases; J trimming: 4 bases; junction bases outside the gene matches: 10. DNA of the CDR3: TGTGCCAGCAGGCGACCGTCAGGGAGGGCAGATACGCAGTATTTT. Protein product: CASRRPSGRADTQYF.

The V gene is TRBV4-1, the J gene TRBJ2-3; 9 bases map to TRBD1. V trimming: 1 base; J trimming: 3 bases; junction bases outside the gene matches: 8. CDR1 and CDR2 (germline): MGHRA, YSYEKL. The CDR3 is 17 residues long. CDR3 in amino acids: CASSQGVGTGQTDTQYF. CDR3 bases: TGCGCCAGCAGCCAAGGGGTTGGGACAGGGCAAACAGATACGCAGTATTTT.

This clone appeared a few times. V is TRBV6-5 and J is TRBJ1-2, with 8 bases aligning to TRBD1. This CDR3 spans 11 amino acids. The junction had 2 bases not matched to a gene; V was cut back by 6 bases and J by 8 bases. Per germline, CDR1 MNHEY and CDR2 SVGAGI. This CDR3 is CASSAGGGYTF. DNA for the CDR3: TGTGCCAGCAGCGCAGGGGGCGGCTACACCTTC.

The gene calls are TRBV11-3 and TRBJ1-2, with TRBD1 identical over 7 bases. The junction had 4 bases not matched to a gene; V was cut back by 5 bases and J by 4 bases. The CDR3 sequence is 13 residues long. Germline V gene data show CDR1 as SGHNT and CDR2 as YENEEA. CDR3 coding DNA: TGTGCCAGCAGCCAGACAGGGCTCTATGGCTACACCTTC. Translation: CASSQTGLYGYTF.

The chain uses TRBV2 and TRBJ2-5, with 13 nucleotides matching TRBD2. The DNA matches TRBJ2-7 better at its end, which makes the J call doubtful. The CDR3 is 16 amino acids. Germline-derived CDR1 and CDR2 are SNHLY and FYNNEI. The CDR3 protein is CASSRLAGGSSYEQYF. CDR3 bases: TGTGCCAGCAGCAGACTAGCGGGAGGTAGCTCCTACGAGCAGTACTTC.

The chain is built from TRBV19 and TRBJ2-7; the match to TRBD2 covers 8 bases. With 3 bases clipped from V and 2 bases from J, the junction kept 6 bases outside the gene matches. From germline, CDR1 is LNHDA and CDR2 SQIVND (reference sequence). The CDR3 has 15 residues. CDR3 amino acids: CASSIATSGAYEQYF. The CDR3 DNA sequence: TGTGCCAGTAGTATTGCAACTAGCGGAGCCTACGAGCAGTACTTC.

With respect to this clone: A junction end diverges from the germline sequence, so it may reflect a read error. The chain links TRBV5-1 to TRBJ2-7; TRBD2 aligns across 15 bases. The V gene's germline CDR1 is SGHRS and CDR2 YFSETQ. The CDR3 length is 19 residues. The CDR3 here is CARSRTSGGARLFGYEQYF. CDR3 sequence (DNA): TGCGCCCGCAGTCGGACTAGCGGGGGGGCTCGGTTGTTCGGGTACGAGCAGTACTTC.

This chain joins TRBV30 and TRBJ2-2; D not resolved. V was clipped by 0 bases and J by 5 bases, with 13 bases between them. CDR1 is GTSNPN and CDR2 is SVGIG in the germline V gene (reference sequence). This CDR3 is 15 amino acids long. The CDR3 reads CAWSVGPGLTGELFF. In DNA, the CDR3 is TGTGCCTGGAGTGTAGGCCCGGGCCTTACCGGGGAGCTGTTTTTT. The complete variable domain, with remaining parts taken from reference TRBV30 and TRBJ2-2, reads SQTIHQWPATLVQPVGSPLSLECTVEGTSNPNLYWYRQAAGRGLQLLFYSVGIGQISSEVPQNLSASRPQDRQFILSSKKLLLSDSGFYLCAWSVGPGLTGELFFGEGSRLTVL.

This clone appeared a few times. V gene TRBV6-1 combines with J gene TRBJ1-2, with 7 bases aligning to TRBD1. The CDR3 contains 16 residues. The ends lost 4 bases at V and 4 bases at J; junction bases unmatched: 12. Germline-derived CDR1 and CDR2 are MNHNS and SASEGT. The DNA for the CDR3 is TGTGCCAGCAGTGGTACCCGACAGGGAACAGGCTATGGCTACACCTTC. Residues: CASSGTRQGTGYGYTF.

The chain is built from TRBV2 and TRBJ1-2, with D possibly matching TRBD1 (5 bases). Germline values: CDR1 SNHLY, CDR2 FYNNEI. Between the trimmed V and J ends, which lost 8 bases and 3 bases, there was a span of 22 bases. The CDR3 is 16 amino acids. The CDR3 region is CASRAAGLRSYYGYTF. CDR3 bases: TGTGCCAGCCGCGCGGCAGGGCTGAGGTCGTACTATGGCTACACCTTC. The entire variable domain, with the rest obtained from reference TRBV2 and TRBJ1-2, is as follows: EPEVTQTPSHQVTQMGQEVILRCVPISNHLYFYWYRQILGQKVEFLVSFYNNEISEKSEIFDDQFSVERPDGSNFTLKIRSTKLEDSAMYFCASRAAGLRSYYGYTFGSGTRLTVV.

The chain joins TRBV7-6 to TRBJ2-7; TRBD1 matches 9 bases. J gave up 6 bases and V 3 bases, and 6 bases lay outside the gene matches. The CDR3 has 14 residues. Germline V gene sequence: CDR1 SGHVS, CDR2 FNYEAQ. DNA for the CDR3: TGTGCCAGCAGCTTGGACAGGGGAGCGGGCGAGCAGTACTTC. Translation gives CASSLDRGAGEQYF.

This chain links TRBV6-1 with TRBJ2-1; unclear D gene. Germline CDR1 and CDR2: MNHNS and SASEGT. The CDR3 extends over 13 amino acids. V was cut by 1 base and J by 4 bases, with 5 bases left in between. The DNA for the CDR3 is TGTGCCAGCAGTGAAGGATATTACAATGAGCAGTTCTTC. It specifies CASSEGYYNEQFF.

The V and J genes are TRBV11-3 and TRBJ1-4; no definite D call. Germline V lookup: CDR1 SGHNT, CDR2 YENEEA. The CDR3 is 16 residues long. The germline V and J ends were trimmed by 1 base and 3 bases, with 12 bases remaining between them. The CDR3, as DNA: TGTGCCAGCAGCTTAGCCGCCCTTGGTGCTAATGAAAAACTGTTTTTT. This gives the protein CASSLAALGANEKLFF.

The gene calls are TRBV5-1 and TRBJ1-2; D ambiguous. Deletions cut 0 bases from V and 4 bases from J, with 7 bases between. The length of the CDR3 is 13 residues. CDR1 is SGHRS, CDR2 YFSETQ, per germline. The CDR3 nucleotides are TGCGCCAGCAGCTTGGACGTAACCTATGGCTACACCTTC. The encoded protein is CASSLDVTYGYTF. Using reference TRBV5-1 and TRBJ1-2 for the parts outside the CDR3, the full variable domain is KAGVTQTPRYLIKTRGQQVTLSCSPISGHRSVSWYQQTPGQGLQFLFEYFSETQRNKGNFPGRFSGRQFSNSRSEMNVSTLELGDSALYLCASSLDVTYGYTFGSGTRLTVV.

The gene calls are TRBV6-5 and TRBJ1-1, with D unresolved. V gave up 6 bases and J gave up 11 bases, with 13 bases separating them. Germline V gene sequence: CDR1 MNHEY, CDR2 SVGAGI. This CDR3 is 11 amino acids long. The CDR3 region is CASRKLGRAFF. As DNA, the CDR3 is TGTGCCAGCAGGAAACTCGGCAGGGCTTTCTTT.

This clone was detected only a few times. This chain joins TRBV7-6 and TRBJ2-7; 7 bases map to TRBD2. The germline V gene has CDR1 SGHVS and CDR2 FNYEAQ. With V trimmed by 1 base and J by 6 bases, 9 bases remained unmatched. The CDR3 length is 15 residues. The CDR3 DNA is TGTGCCAGCAGCTTAGGGGCGGGGGAGACTGTCGAGCAGTACTTC. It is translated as CASSLGAGETVEQYF.

The chain's CDR3 is CASSLRAGASNQPQHF. CDR3 DNA: TGTGCCAGCAGTTTGAGAGCGGGGGCCAGCAATCAGCCCCAGCATTTT. The rearrangement links TRBV28 to TRBJ1-5, with TRBD1 as a possible D gene (6 bases). The V gene's germline CDR1 is MDHEN and CDR2 SYDVKM. V lost 3 bases and J lost 1, with 13 bases in between. The CDR3 is 16 residues long. Together with reference TRBV28 and TRBJ1-5, the CDR3 gives the full variable domain: DVKVTQSSRYLVKRTGEKVFLECVQDMDHENMFWYRQDPGLGLRLIYFSYDVKMKEKGDIPEGYSVSREKKERFSLILESASTNQTSMYLCASSLRAGASNQPQHFGDGTRLSIL.

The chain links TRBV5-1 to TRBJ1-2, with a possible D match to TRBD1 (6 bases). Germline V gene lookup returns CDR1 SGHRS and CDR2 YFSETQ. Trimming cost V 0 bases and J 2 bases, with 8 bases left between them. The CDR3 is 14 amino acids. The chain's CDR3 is CASSLVDRNYGYTF. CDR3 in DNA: TGCGCCAGCAGCTTGGTTGACAGGAACTATGGCTACACCTTC.

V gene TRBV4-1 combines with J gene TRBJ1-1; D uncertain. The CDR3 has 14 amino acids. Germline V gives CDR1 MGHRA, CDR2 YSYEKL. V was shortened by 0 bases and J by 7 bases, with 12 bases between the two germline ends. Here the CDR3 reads CASSQEVRGFEAFF. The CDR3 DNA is TGCGCCAGCAGCCAAGAAGTAAGAGGGTTTGAAGCTTTCTTT.

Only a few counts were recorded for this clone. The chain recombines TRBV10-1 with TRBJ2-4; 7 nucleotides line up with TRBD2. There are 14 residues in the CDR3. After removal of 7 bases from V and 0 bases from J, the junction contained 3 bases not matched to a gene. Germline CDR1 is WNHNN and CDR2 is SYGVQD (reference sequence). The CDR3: CASTSGLAKNIQYF. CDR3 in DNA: TGCGCCAGCACTAGCGGATTAGCCAAAAACATTCAGTACTTC.

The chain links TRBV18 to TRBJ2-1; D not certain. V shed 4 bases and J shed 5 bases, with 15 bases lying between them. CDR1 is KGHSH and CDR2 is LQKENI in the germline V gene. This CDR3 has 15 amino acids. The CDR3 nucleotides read TGTGCCAGCTCACTCAAGTTAGGATACCACAATGAGCAGTTCTTC. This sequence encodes CASSLKLGYHNEQFF.

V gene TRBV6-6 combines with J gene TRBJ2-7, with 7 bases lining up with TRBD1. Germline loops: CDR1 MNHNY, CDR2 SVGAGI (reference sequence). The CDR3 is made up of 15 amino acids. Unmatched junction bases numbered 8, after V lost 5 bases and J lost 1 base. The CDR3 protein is CASSLTGSGSYEQYF. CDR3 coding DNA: TGTGCCAGCAGTCTGACAGGGTCCGGGTCCTACGAGCAGTACTTC.

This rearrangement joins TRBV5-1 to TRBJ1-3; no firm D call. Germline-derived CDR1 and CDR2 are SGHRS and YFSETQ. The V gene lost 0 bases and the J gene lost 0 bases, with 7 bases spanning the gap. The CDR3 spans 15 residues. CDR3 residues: CASSLGIPSGNTIYF. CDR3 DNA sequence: TGCGCCAGCAGCTTGGGGATCCCCTCTGGAAACACCATATATTTT.

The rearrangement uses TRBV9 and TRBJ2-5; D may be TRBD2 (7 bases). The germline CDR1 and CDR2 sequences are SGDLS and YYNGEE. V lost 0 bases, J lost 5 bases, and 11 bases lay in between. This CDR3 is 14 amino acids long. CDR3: CASSVVAGAETQYF. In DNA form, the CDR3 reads TGTGCCAGCAGCGTAGTCGCGGGGGCCGAGACCCAGTACTTC. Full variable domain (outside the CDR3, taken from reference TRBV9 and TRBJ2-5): DSGVTQTPKHLITATGQRVTLRCSPRSGDLSVYWYQQSLDQGLQFLIQYYNGEERAKGNILERFSAQQFPDLHSELNLSSLELGDSALYFCASSVVAGAETQYFGPGTRLLVL.

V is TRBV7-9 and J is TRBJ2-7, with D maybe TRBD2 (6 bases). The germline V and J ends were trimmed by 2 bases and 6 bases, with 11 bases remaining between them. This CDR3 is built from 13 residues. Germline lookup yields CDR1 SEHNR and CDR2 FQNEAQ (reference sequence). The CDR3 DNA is TGTGCCAGCAGCTTAATCGCGGGATCCGAGCAGTACTTC. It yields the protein CASSLIAGSEQYF.

In DNA form, the CDR3 reads TGCGCCAGCAGCTACACGGGGGCTAGCACAGATACGCAGTATTTT. Translated, it gives CASSYTGASTDTQYF. This chain links TRBV5-1 with TRBJ2-3, with D perhaps assigned TRBD1 or TRBD2 (6 bases each). The CDR3 consists of 15 residues. Germline CDR1 is SGHRS and CDR2 is YFSETQ. The V end was cut by 3 bases, the J end by 0 bases, with 11 bases between.

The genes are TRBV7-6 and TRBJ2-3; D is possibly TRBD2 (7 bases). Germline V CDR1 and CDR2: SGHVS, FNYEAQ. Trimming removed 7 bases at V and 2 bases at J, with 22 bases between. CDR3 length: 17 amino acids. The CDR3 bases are TGTGCCAGCACCCTAGGAGGGGGAGGGCCACCCACAGATACGCAGTATTTT. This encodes CASTLGGGGPPTDTQYF.

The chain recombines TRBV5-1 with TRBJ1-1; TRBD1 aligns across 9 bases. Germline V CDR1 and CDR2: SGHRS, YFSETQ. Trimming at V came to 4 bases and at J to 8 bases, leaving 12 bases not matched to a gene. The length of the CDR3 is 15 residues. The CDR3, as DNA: TGCGCCAGCAGCCAAAGGTCGGACAGGGGAACAGAAGCTTTCTTT. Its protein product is CASSQRSDRGTEAFF.

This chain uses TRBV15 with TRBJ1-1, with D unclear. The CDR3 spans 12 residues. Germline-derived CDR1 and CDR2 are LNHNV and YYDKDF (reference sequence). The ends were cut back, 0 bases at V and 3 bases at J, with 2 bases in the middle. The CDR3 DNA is TGTGCCACCAGCAGAGATTACACTGAAGCTTTCTTT. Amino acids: CATSRDYTEAFF. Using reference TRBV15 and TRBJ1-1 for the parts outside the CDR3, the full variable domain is DAMVIQNPRYQVTQFGKPVTLSCSQTLNHNVMYWYQQKSSQAPKLLFHYYDKDFNNEADTPDNFQSRRPNTSFCFLDIRSPGLGDTAMYLCATSRDYTEAFFGQGTRLTVV.